This T cell receptor beta chain derives from a study of blood T cell repertoires in COVID-19. This clone was recorded a few times. Profiled with immunoSEQ multiplex PCR; TCRdb holds only in-frame clones, not every one. The sample lists about 320,000 clones; about nine tenths were seen once. This receptor was taken from a young woman with COVID-19, enrolled during active disease. Sequenced sample: peripheral blood.

The CDR3 loop reads CASSERPPGNSPLHF. The DNA for the CDR3 is TGTGCCAGCAGTGAACGCCCCCCGGGAAATTCACCCCTCCACTTT. This chain joins TRBV6-1 and TRBJ1-6; no definite D call. The CDR3 loop spans 15 amino acids. In germline, CDR1 is MNHNS, CDR2 SASEGT. V lost 2 bases to trimming and J lost 7 bases, with 12 bases between them.